This TCR beta chain was captured by sequencing in a study of cytotoxic CD8 clonotypes in ibrutinib-treated CLL. Study-wide results and limits: Among the clonotypes, public ones were uncommon and contracted or held stable on treatment.

Genomic DNA in an amount of around 2 micrograms was extracted from cryopreserved PBMCs and used for the preparation of TCR beta libraries. Germline V gene data show CDR1 as SQVTM and CDR2 as ANQGSEA. The CDR3 totals 16 residues. V shed 7 bases and J shed 1 base, with 22 bases lying between them. Of note for this clone: The antigen is not known.

TCRdb's table, derived via immunoSEQ multiplex PCR, lists solely in-frame clones and lacks some. This sample yields some 98,000 clones, of which about 78% are seen a single time; about 34% belongs to the top ten. This chain links TRBV29-1 with TRBJ1-1; D is possibly TRBD1 (6 bases). The specimen was PBMCs, collected after 12 months of ibrutinib treatment. The clonotype originates from a human donor with chronic lymphocytic leukemia. CDR3 sequence (DNA): TGCAGCGGATGGGTAGGGGGGCGCGGGTCGAACACTGAAGCTTTCTTT. This translates into CSGWVGGRGSNTEAFF.